Here is one T cell receptor beta chain with its context. Its antigen is as yet unknown. Trimming at V came to 0 bases and at J to 7 bases, leaving 16 bases not matched to a gene. Germline V CDR1 and CDR2: GTSNPN, SVGIG (reference sequence). The CDR3 is 18 residues long. Produced via immunoSEQ multiplex PCR; TCRdb's table is partial and in-frame only. The sample consists of some 100,000 clones, about 91% of them appearing once. The sample comes from a study of OX40 agonist ivuxolimab in advanced cancers. Study details: Hepatocellular carcinoma, melanoma, renal cell or head and neck cancer occurred in dose-escalation patients. Among those enrolled, mean age was roughly 62 years (range about 23 to 85) and approximately 80% were male.

Notes on the study in general: Low normalized T-cell clonal expansion was also seen in some nonresponders.

The clonotype originates from an adult with an advanced solid tumor such as melanoma, head and neck, liver or kidney cancer. V gene TRBV30 combines with J gene TRBJ2-5; 11 positions match TRBD2. Sequenced material: CD4+ or CD8+ T cells sorted from blood, taken in a trial of the OX40 agonist ivuxolimab. CDR3 sequence: CAWSVQLAGVPGRRTQYF. CDR3 sequence (DNA): TGTGCCTGGAGTGTCCAACTAGCGGGAGTCCCAGGGCGGCGGACCCAGTACTTC.